The T cell receptor beta chain described here comes from a study of blood T cell repertoires in COVID-19. Original methodology: The assay estimated nucleated cells by amplifying reference gene primers. TCRdb's copy holds only in-frame clones and misses some; the assay was immunoSEQ multiplex PCR. V and J calls and clone size follow that table, whereas D and trimming were derived from the DNA. In the table there are 360,000 or so clones, 83% of which are singletons. This TCR was recovered from a woman in her forties or fifties who had recovered from COVID-19. Input material: PBMCs or T cells enriched from blood (not recorded which).

CDR3 sequence: CASSQVAPDSNQPQHF. The CDR3 DNA reads TGTGCCAGCAGCCAAGTAGCGCCGGATAGCAATCAGCCCCAGCATTTT. The J gene is TRBJ1-5, the V gene TRBV3-1 (or the pseudogene TRBV3-2); D remains unclear. The V end was cut by 1 base, the J end by 0 bases, with 10 bases between. The CDR3 is made up of 16 amino acids. In germline, CDR1 is LGHDT, CDR2 YNNKEL (reference sequence).